The rows below give T cell receptor beta chains drawn from one sample of a study of blood T cell repertoires in COVID-19. Clones were read by immunoSEQ multiplex PCR, and TCRdb kept only the in-frame ones, dropping some. The data show some 230,000 clones, 80% to 85% seen once. The sequenced sample was peripheral blood. The receptors originated from a woman in her thirties who had recovered from COVID-19. Both conserved end residues are part of each CDR3. The order of the fields is J gene, D gene, V gene, clone size, CDR3 DNA, CDR3 protein. The D gene is left open where the match is weak. Clone size is shown for a subset of rows, as once, few, many or a class of expanded clone.

TRBJ1-5	-	TRBV12-3/TRBV12-4	-	TGTGCCAGCATCCAGGGTAGCAATCAGCCCCAGCATTTT	CASIQGSNQPQHF
TRBJ2-7	-	TRBV11-2	-	TGTGCCAGCAGCTTAGCCGGCGGGAACTCCTACGAGCAGTACTTC	CASSLAGGNSYEQYF
TRBJ2-7	-	TRBV6-5	-	TGTGCCAGCAGTTCCCAGGAGTCAGGGTCCCAGTACTTC	CASSSQESGSQYF
TRBJ1-1	-	TRBV2	-	TGTGCCGCACCCGGAGGAGGGGTACCTGAAGCTTTCTTT	CAAPGGGVPEAFF
TRBJ1-1	-	TRBV5-6	-	TGTGCCAGCAGCTTCGTATCCAGAACGAACACTGAAGCTTTCTTT	CASSFVSRTNTEAFF
TRBJ2-7	-	TRBV5-6	-	TGTGCCAGCAGACGTTCCGGGGTTAGAGAGCAGTACTTC	CASRRSGVREQYF
TRBJ2-6	-	TRBV27	-	TGTGCCAGCAGTCCAGCTCGGAGCTCTGGGGCCAACGTCCTGACTTTC	CASSPARSSGANVLTF
TRBJ2-7	-	TRBV28	-	TGTGCCAGCAGTTTATATGGCGGCTCCTACGAGCAGTACTTC	CASSLYGGSYEQYF
TRBJ1-5	-	TRBV15	few	TGTGCCACCAGCAGAGATCTTCTAAGGCCCCAGCATTTT	CATSRDLLRPQHF
TRBJ1-4	-	TRBV29-1	-	TGCAGCGGCTCCGGGACTTACGGTAGAGAAAAACTGTTTTTT	CSGSGTYGREKLFF
TRBJ2-1	-	TRBV30	-	TGTGCCTGGAGTGTTGGGAGTCTCAATGAGCAGTTCTTC	CAWSVGSLNEQFF
TRBJ2-7	TRBD2	TRBV5-1	-	TGCGCCAGCAGCTGGACCAGTAGCGGGAGCTCCTACGAGCAGTACTTC	CASSWTSSGSSYEQYF
TRBJ1-5	TRBD1	TRBV18	-	TGTGCCAGCTCCGGACAGGGCCAGGAGCAGCCCCAGCATTTT	CASSGQGQEQPQHF
TRBJ2-7	-	TRBV6-1	-	TGTGCCAGCAGTGAACCTGGGGCCGCTACCGAGCAGTACTTC	CASSEPGAATEQYF